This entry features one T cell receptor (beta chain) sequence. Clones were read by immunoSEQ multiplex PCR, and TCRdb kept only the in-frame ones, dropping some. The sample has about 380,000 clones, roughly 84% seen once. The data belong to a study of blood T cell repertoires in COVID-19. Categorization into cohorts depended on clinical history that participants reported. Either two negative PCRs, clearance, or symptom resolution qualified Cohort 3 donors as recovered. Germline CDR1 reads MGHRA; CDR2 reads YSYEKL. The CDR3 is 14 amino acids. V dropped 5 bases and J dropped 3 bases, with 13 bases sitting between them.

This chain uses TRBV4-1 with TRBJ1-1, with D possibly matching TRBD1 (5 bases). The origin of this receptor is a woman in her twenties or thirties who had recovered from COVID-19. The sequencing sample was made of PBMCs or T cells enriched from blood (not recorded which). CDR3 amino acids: CASSSRTPDTEAFF. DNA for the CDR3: TGCGCCAGCAGCTCCCGGACACCGGACACTGAAGCTTTCTTT.